This T cell receptor (beta chain) was sequenced in a study of breast tumors, draining lymph nodes, adjacent tissues. V lost 1 base and J lost 9, with 8 bases in between. Germline CDR1 and CDR2: KGHDR and SFDVKD. The CDR3 is 13 residues long. General study findings and limits: Tumor T cell lymph node origin was a supported hypothesis, not proven. Tumor repertoires ranked between lymph nodes and nontumor tissue in diversity, with V and J gene preferences. The data were judged consistent with most tumor T cells coming from lymph node and expanding in tumor. Compared with basal-like, luminal-like tumors shared significantly more repertoire with nontumor tissue.

A word on this clonotype: Its specificity is unknown.

TCRdb reprocessed the multiplex PCR reads via MiXCR and lists one record per CDR3 protein. The data show about 52,000 distinct CDR3 sequences, around 40% seen once. The material sequenced was breast tumor tissue. The receptor comes from a female donor with breast cancer. Some clones in this sample may be carry-over from other donors' samples. The chain combines TRBV24-1 with TRBJ2-2; D unclear. The CDR3 coding sequence is TGTGCCACCAGTGATTTCGCCGCAAGGGAGCTGTTTTTT. It specifies CATSDFAARELFF.